These T cell receptor beta chains were read from a single sample in a study of blood T cell repertoires in COVID-19. Repertoires were generated with immunoSEQ multiplex PCR, while TCRdb's copy carries only in-frame clones and drops some. The table shows about 200,000 clones, with about 82% occurring only once. Sequenced: peripheral blood. All receptors derive from a man aged 60 to 75 with COVID-19, enrolled during active disease. Both conserved end residues are part of each CDR3. The D gene is left open where the match is weak. Where a row states a size, it is once, few, many or the class of an expanded clone; other rows omit it.

clone_size: NA; v_call: TRBV9; d_call: TRBD1; j_call: TRBJ2-7; cdr3_nt: TGTGCCAGCAGCGGCGGGACAGGGGAAAGTCAGTACTTC; cdr3_aa: CASSGGTGESQYF
clone_size: NA; v_call: TRBV5-4; d_call: TRBD1; j_call: TRBJ2-5; cdr3_nt: TGTGCCAGCAGCTTGGTGGACAGGGGGACCAAAGAGACCCAGTACTTC; cdr3_aa: CASSLVDRGTKETQYF
clone_size: once; v_call: TRBV3-1/TRBV3-2; d_call: NA; j_call: TRBJ1-2; cdr3_nt: TGTGCCAGCAGCCAAGACCTGTCCTACACCTTC; cdr3_aa: CASSQDLSYTF
clone_size: NA; v_call: TRBV15; d_call: NA; j_call: TRBJ1-4; cdr3_nt: TGTGCCACCAGCAGAGATGGACAGAATAATGAAAAACTGTTTTTT; cdr3_aa: CATSRDGQNNEKLFF
clone_size: NA; v_call: TRBV6-2/TRBV6-3; d_call: NA; j_call: TRBJ1-2; cdr3_nt: TGTGCCAGCAGTCCCCAGGGATTCTATGGCTACACCTTC; cdr3_aa: CASSPQGFYGYTF
clone_size: NA; v_call: TRBV7-3; d_call: NA; j_call: TRBJ2-1; cdr3_nt: TGTGCCAGCAGCCCCATGGGGGGGCAGTTATATCATGAGCAGTTCTTC; cdr3_aa: CASSPMGGQLYHEQFF
clone_size: NA; v_call: TRBV12-3/TRBV12-4; d_call: NA; j_call: TRBJ1-2; cdr3_nt: TGTGCCAGCAGAAACCCCGGGACTGCCTACACCTTC; cdr3_aa: CASRNPGTAYTF
clone_size: many; v_call: TRBV6-1; d_call: TRBD1; j_call: TRBJ1-1; cdr3_nt: TGTGCCAGCAGTGATACAGGGGGCGCGGGTACTGAAGCTTTCTTT; cdr3_aa: CASSDTGGAGTEAFF
clone_size: NA; v_call: TRBV14; d_call: TRBD1; j_call: TRBJ2-1; cdr3_nt: TGTGCCAGCAAAGGGACAGGGTCCTACAATGAGCAGTTCTTC; cdr3_aa: CASKGTGSYNEQFF
clone_size: NA; v_call: TRBV7-9; d_call: TRBD1; j_call: TRBJ1-1; cdr3_nt: TGTGCCAGCAGCTTCGACAGGGGACAAGCTTTCTTT; cdr3_aa: CASSFDRGQAFF
clone_size: NA; v_call: TRBV7-9; d_call: TRBD1; j_call: TRBJ2-7; cdr3_nt: TGTGCCAGCAGCCTCCCCACGCGGGGACAGGGGTGGGACGAGCAGTACTTC; cdr3_aa: CASSLPTRGQGWDEQYF
clone_size: NA; v_call: TRBV7-9; d_call: NA; j_call: TRBJ2-1; cdr3_nt: TGTGCCAGCAGCTTAAACGACTTCGCCCTAGACTACAATGAGCAGTTCTTC; cdr3_aa: CASSLNDFALDYNEQFF
clone_size: few; v_call: TRBV19; d_call: NA; j_call: TRBJ1-5; cdr3_nt: TGTGCCAGTCGATCCTGGGCGCAGGGGATGAATCAGCCCCAGCATTTT; cdr3_aa: CASRSWAQGMNQPQHF
clone_size: NA; v_call: TRBV25-1; d_call: NA; j_call: TRBJ1-4; cdr3_nt: TGTGCCAGCAGTGTAGGGAGCCTAAAACTGTTTTTT; cdr3_aa: CASSVGSLKLFF
clone_size: NA; v_call: TRBV5-4; d_call: TRBD1; j_call: TRBJ1-2; cdr3_nt: TGTGCCAGCAGCCAAACACAGGGGAGAGGCTACACCTTC; cdr3_aa: CASSQTQGRGYTF
clone_size: NA; v_call: TRBV19; d_call: NA; j_call: TRBJ2-3; cdr3_nt: TGTGCCAGTAAAGAGACAGCTACTATCACAGATACGCAGTATTTT; cdr3_aa: CASKETATITDTQYF
clone_size: NA; v_call: TRBV3-1/TRBV3-2; d_call: NA; j_call: TRBJ1-4; cdr3_nt: TGTGCCAGCAGCCAAGATTGGCGGGGAATAGGTGAAAAACTGTTTTTT; cdr3_aa: CASSQDWRGIGEKLFF
clone_size: NA; v_call: TRBV28; d_call: NA; j_call: TRBJ2-7; cdr3_nt: TGTGCCAGCAGGCTTTCTAGGTACGAGCAGTACTTC; cdr3_aa: CASRLSRYEQYF
clone_size: NA; v_call: TRBV6-2/TRBV6-3; d_call: NA; j_call: TRBJ1-1; cdr3_nt: TGTGCCAGCAGTTCGGGACAAGGCGGAGCAACTGAAGCTTTCTTT; cdr3_aa: CASSSGQGGATEAFF
clone_size: NA; v_call: TRBV3-1/TRBV3-2; d_call: TRBD2; j_call: TRBJ2-2; cdr3_nt: TGTGCCAGCAGCCCCAGGACTAGCGGGAGATCGGGCACCGGGGAGCTGTTTTTT; cdr3_aa: CASSPRTSGRSGTGELFF
clone_size: once; v_call: TRBV7-2; d_call: TRBD1; j_call: TRBJ1-5; cdr3_nt: TGTGCCAGCAGCTGGACAGGTCGCAATCAGCCCCAGCATTTT; cdr3_aa: CASSWTGRNQPQHF
clone_size: NA; v_call: TRBV7-2; d_call: NA; j_call: TRBJ2-7; cdr3_nt: TGTGCCAGCAGCTTAGGACTACCCGGGAGACACGAGCAGTACTTC; cdr3_aa: CASSLGLPGRHEQYF
clone_size: once; v_call: TRBV4-3; d_call: NA; j_call: TRBJ2-1; cdr3_nt: TGCGCCAGCAGCCAAGAGGAAGGGGTAGGTGAGCAGTTCTTC; cdr3_aa: CASSQEEGVGEQFF
clone_size: NA; v_call: TRBV5-1; d_call: NA; j_call: TRBJ1-6; cdr3_nt: TGCGCCAGCAGCTTGGGGGGCAGGGAACCCCTCCACTTT; cdr3_aa: CASSLGGREPLHF
clone_size: NA; v_call: TRBV24-1; d_call: NA; j_call: TRBJ2-2; cdr3_nt: TGTGCCACCAGTGAGCCGGGGACGAACACCGGGGAGCTGTTTTTT; cdr3_aa: CATSEPGTNTGELFF
clone_size: NA; v_call: TRBV12-3/TRBV12-4; d_call: NA; j_call: TRBJ2-2; cdr3_nt: TGTGCCAGCAGCCTCTATGTCGGGGAGCTGTTTTTT; cdr3_aa: CASSLYVGELFF
clone_size: NA; v_call: TRBV2; d_call: NA; j_call: TRBJ1-5; cdr3_nt: TGTGCCAGCACCTACGGACACGGTGGTGGATGGCCCCAGCATTTT; cdr3_aa: CASTYGHGGGWPQHF
clone_size: NA; v_call: TRBV5-1; d_call: TRBD1; j_call: TRBJ2-2; cdr3_nt: TGCGCCAGCAGCTTGGAGGTAGGGGGCGTGAACACCGGGGAGCTGTTTTTT; cdr3_aa: CASSLEVGGVNTGELFF
clone_size: NA; v_call: TRBV16; d_call: NA; j_call: TRBJ1-2; cdr3_nt: TGTGCCAGCAGCCAATCCGGTCCGGGCTATGGCTACACCTTC; cdr3_aa: CASSQSGPGYGYTF
clone_size: NA; v_call: TRBV9; d_call: NA; j_call: TRBJ2-1; cdr3_nt: TGTGCCAGCAGCGTGGGGAGCTCCTACAATGAGCAGTTCTTC; cdr3_aa: CASSVGSSYNEQFF
clone_size: NA; v_call: TRBV6-1; d_call: NA; j_call: TRBJ2-1; cdr3_nt: TGTGCCAGCAGTGAATATCGCGTCCCCACGCGGCAGTTCTTC; cdr3_aa: CASSEYRVPTRQFF
clone_size: NA; v_call: TRBV11-2; d_call: NA; j_call: TRBJ2-3; cdr3_nt: TGTGCCAGCAGCTTAGTCGTACGGCTAGCGTCCTCCACAGATACGCAGTATTTT; cdr3_aa: CASSLVVRLASSTDTQYF
clone_size: once; v_call: TRBV28; d_call: NA; j_call: TRBJ2-6; cdr3_nt: TGTGCCACGGCGGGACAGTCCTCCTCTGGGGCCAACGTCCTGACTTTC; cdr3_aa: CATAGQSSSGANVLTF
clone_size: NA; v_call: TRBV11-2; d_call: TRBD2; j_call: TRBJ2-1; cdr3_nt: TGTGCCAGCAGCTTAGGGACTAGCGGACAAAACAATGAGCAGTTCTTC; cdr3_aa: CASSLGTSGQNNEQFF
clone_size: NA; v_call: TRBV2; d_call: NA; j_call: TRBJ1-1; cdr3_nt: TGTGCCAGCAGTGAAGGGTCCAGGGTCCCCACTGAAGCTTTCTTT; cdr3_aa: CASSEGSRVPTEAFF
clone_size: NA; v_call: TRBV3-1/TRBV3-2; d_call: NA; j_call: TRBJ2-7; cdr3_nt: TGTGCCAGCAGCCACCTCGGAGGGGACGAGCAGTACTTC; cdr3_aa: CASSHLGGDEQYF
clone_size: NA; v_call: TRBV11-3; d_call: NA; j_call: TRBJ2-5; cdr3_nt: TGTGCCAGCAGCTTAGGCATCTTTCTCGGGGAGACCCAGTACTTC; cdr3_aa: CASSLGIFLGETQYF
clone_size: NA; v_call: TRBV18; d_call: TRBD1; j_call: TRBJ1-1; cdr3_nt: TGTGCCAGCTCACCACAACCAGGGGGAGGTAGTAGTACTGAAGCTTTCTTT; cdr3_aa: CASSPQPGGGSSTEAFF
clone_size: NA; v_call: TRBV30; d_call: NA; j_call: TRBJ1-1; cdr3_nt: TGTGCCTGGAGTGTAACGAGGAACACTGAAGCTTTCTTT; cdr3_aa: CAWSVTRNTEAFF
clone_size: NA; v_call: TRBV2; d_call: TRBD2; j_call: TRBJ2-5; cdr3_nt: TGTGCCAGCAGTGAAGCGCTGGCTAGCGGGATTAGGTTTCTTGAGACCCAGTACTTC; cdr3_aa: CASSEALASGIRFLETQYF
clone_size: few; v_call: TRBV10-3; d_call: NA; j_call: TRBJ1-4; cdr3_nt: TGTGCCTCCAAGGAGGGGAGAGAGGAAAAACTGTTTTTT; cdr3_aa: CASKEGREEKLFF
clone_size: NA; v_call: TRBV10-3; d_call: NA; j_call: TRBJ1-1; cdr3_nt: TGTGCCGCCGGGGCACAGGGAATTTCGAACACTGAAGCTTTCTTT; cdr3_aa: CAAGAQGISNTEAFF
clone_size: NA; v_call: TRBV6-5; d_call: TRBD1; j_call: TRBJ1-2; cdr3_nt: TGTGCCAGCAGTACCGACAGGGGGCGCGCCTATGGCTACACCTTC; cdr3_aa: CASSTDRGRAYGYTF
clone_size: NA; v_call: TRBV5-1; d_call: NA; j_call: TRBJ2-2; cdr3_nt: TGCGCCAGCAAACTGAACGCGGGCCAGGGGTCCCCCGGGGAGCTGTTTTTT; cdr3_aa: CASKLNAGQGSPGELFF
clone_size: NA; v_call: TRBV3-1/TRBV3-2; d_call: NA; j_call: TRBJ1-2; cdr3_nt: TGTGCCAGCAGCCCGGTGGCAGGGCCTGCTAACTATGGCTACACCTTC; cdr3_aa: CASSPVAGPANYGYTF
clone_size: NA; v_call: TRBV6-2/TRBV6-3; d_call: TRBD1; j_call: TRBJ2-1; cdr3_nt: TGTGCCAGCAGTTACTCAGTCGTGTGGGGGACAGCCTACAATGAGCAGTTCTTC; cdr3_aa: CASSYSVVWGTAYNEQFF
clone_size: NA; v_call: TRBV25-1; d_call: NA; j_call: TRBJ1-4; cdr3_nt: TGTGCCAGCAGCGATCGGGAAGGTTTTTTTAATGAAAAACTGTTTTTT; cdr3_aa: CASSDREGFFNEKLFF
clone_size: NA; v_call: TRBV30; d_call: TRBD1; j_call: TRBJ2-7; cdr3_nt: TGTGCCTGGAGTCCTCAGGGGGTTTCCTACGAGCAGTACTTC; cdr3_aa: CAWSPQGVSYEQYF